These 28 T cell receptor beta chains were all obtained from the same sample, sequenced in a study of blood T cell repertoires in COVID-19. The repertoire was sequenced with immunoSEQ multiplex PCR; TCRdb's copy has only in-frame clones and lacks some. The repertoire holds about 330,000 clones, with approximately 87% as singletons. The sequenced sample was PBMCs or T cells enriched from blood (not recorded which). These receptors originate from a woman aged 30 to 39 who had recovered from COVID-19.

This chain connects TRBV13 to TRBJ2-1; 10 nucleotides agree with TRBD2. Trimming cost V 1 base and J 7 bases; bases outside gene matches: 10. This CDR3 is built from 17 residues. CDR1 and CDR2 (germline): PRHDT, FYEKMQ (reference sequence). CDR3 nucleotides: TGTGCCAGCAGCTTAGCCAGCGGGGGGGCCAATTCGAATGAGCAGTTCTTC. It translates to CASSLASGGANSNEQFF.

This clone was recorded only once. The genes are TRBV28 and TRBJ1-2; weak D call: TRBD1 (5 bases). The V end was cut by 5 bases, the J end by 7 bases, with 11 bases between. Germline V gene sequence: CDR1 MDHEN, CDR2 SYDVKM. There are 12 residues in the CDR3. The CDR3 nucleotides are TGTGCCAGCAGTCACCTCGGGGGTGGCTACACCTTC. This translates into CASSHLGGGYTF.

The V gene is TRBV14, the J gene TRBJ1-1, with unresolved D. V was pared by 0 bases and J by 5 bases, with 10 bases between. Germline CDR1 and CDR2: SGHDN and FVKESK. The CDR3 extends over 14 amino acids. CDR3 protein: CASSQDPGRTEAFF. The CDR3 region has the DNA TGTGCCAGCAGCCAAGACCCGGGGAGAACTGAAGCTTTCTTT.

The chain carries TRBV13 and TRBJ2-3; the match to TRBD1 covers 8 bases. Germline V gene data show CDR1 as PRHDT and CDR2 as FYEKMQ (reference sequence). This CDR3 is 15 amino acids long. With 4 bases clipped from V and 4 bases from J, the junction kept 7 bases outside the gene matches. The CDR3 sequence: CASSSRTGFSDTQYF. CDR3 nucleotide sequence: TGTGCCAGCAGCTCCCGGACAGGGTTTTCAGATACGCAGTATTTT.

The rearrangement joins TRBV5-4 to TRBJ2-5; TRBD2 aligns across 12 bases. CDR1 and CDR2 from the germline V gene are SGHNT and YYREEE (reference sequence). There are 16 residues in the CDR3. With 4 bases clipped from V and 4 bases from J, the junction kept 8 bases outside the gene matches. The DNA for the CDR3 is TGTGCCAGCAGCAGTGGACTAGCGGGGTCTTTAGAGACCCAGTACTTC. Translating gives CASSSGLAGSLETQYF.

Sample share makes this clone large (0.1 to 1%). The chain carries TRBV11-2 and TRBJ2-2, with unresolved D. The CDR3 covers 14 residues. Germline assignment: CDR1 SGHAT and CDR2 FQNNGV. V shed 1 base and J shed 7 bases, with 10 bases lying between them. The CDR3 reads CASSLASANGELFF. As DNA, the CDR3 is TGTGCCAGCAGCTTAGCCAGCGCCAACGGGGAGCTGTTTTTT.

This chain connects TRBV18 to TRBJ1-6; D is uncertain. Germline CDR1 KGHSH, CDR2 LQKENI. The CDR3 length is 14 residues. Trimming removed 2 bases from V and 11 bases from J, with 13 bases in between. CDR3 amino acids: CASSPEAKGTPLHF. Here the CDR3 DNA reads TGTGCCAGCTCACCAGAGGCGAAAGGTACACCCCTCCACTTT. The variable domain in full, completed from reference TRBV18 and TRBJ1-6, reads NAGVMQNPRHLVRRRGQEARLRCSPMKGHSHVYWYRQLPEEGLKFMVYLQKENIIDESGMPKERFSAEFPKEGPSILRIQQVVRGDSAAYFCASSPEAKGTPLHFGNGTRLTVT.

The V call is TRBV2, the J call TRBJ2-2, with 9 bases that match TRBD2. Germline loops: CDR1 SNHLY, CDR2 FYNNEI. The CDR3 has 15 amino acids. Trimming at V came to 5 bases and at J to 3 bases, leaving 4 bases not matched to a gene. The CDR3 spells CASSRERGDTGELFF. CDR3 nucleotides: TGTGCCAGCAGTAGGGAGCGGGGGGACACCGGGGAGCTGTTTTTT. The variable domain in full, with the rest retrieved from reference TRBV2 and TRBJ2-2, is EPEVTQTPSHQVTQMGQEVILRCVPISNHLYFYWYRQILGQKVEFLVSFYNNEISEKSEIFDDQFSVERPDGSNFTLKIRSTKLEDSAMYFCASSRERGDTGELFFGEGSRLTVL.

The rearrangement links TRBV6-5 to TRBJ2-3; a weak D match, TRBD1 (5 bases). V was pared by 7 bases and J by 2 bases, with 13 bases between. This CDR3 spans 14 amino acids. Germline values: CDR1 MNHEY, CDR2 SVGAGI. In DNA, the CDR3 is TGTGCCAGCACCGCCAGGGCAAACACAGATACGCAGTATTTT. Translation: CASTARANTDTQYF.

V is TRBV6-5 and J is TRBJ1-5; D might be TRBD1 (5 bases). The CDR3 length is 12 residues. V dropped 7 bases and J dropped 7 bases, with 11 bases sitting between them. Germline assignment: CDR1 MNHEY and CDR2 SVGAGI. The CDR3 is CASTDGGQPQHF. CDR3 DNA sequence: TGTGCCAGCACCGACGGGGGGCAGCCCCAGCATTTT.

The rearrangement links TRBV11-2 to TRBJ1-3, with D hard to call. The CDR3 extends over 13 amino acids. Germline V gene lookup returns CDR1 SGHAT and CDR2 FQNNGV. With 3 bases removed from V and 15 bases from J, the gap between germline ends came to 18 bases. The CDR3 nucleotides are TGTGCCAGCAGCTTCGGGTACCAGCTCCAAGAATATTTT. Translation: CASSFGYQLQEYF.

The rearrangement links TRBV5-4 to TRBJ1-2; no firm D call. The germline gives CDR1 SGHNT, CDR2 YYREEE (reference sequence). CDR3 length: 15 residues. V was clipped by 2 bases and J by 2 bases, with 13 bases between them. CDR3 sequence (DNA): TGTGCCAGCAGCTTCGGATTGTCGAGGAACTATGGCTACACCTTC. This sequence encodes CASSFGLSRNYGYTF.

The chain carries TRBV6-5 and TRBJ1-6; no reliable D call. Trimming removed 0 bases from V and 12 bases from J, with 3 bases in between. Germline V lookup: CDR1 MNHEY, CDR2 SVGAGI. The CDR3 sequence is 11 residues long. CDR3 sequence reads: CASSYSRPLHF. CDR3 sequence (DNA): TGTGCCAGCAGTTACTCGAGACCCCTCCACTTT.

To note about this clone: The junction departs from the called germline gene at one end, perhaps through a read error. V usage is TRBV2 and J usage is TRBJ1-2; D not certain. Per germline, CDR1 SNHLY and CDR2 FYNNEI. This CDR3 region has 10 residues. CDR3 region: CASSEVGFFF. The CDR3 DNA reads TGTGCCAGCAGTGAAGTGGGCTTCTTCTTC.

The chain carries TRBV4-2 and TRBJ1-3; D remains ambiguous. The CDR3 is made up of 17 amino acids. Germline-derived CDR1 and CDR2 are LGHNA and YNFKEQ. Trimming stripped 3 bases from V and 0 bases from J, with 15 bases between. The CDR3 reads CASSQFSTLDSGNTIYF. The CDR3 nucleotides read TGTGCCAGCAGCCAGTTCTCGACCCTAGACTCTGGAAACACCATATATTTT.

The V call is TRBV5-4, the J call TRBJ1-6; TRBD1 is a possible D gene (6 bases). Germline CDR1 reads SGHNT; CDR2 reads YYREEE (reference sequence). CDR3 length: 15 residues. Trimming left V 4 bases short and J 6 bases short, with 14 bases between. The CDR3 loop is CASSRPGQRNSPLHF. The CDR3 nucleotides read TGTGCCAGCAGCCGTCCGGGACAACGTAATTCACCCCTCCACTTT.

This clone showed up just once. For the CDR3, the DNA is TGTGCCAGCGATCACAGGGTCTACGAGCAGTACTTC. Protein product: CASDHRVYEQYF. V and J are TRBV12-3 or TRBV12-4 and TRBJ2-7, with a possible D match to TRBD1 (6 bases). The ends were cut back, 8 bases at V and 3 bases at J, with 11 bases in the middle. This CDR3 region has 12 residues.

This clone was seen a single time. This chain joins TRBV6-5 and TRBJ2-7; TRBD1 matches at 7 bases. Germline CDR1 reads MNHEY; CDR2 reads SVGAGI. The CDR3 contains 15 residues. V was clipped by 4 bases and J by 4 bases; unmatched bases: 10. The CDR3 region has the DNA TGTGCCAGCAGTTGGACCGGGACAGCGAAATACGAGCAGTACTTC. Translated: CASSWTGTAKYEQYF.

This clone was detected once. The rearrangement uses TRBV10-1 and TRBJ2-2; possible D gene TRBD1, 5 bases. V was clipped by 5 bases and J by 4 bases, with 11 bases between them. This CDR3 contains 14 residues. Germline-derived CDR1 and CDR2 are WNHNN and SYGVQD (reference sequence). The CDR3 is CASSKGRVTGELFF. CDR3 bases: TGCGCCAGCAGTAAAGGCAGGGTCACCGGGGAGCTGTTTTTT.

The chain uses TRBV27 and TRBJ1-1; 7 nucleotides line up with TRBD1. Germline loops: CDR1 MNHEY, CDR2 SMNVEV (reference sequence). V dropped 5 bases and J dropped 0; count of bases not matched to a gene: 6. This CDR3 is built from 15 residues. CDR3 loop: CASSPLTGMNTEAFF. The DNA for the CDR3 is TGTGCCAGCAGTCCCCTGACAGGGATGAACACTGAAGCTTTCTTT.

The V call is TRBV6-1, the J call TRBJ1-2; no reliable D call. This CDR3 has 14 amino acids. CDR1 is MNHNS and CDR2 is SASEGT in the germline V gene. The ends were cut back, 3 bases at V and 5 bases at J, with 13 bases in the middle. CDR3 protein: CASSERGDPYGYTF. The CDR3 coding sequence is TGTGCCAGCAGTGAGCGGGGAGATCCGTATGGCTACACCTTC.

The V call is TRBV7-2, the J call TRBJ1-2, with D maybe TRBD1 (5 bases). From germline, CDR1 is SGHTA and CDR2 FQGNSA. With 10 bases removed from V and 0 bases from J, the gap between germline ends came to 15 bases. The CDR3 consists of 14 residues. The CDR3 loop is CATTEGRANYGYTF. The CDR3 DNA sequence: TGTGCCACTACGGAGGGGAGAGCTAACTATGGCTACACCTTC. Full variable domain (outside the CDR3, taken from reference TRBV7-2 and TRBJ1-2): GAGVSQSPSNKVTEKGKDVELRCDPISGHTALYWYRQSLGQGLEFLIYFQGNSAPDKSGLPSDRFSAERTGGSVSTLTIQRTQQEDSAVYLCATTEGRANYGYTFGSGTRLTVV.

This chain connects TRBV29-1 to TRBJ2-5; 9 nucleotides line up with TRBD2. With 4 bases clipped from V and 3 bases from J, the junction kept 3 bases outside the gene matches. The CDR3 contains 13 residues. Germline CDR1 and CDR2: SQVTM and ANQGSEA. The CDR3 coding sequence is TGCAGCGTTGTTGGCGGGGGGGAAGAGACCCAGTACTTC. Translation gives CSVVGGGEETQYF.

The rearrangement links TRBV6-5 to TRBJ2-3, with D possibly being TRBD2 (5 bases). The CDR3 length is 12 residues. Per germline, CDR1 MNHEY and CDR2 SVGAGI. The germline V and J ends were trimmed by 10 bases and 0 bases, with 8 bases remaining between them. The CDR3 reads CATRTSTDTQYF. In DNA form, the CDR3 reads TGTGCCACCCGGACTAGCACAGATACGCAGTATTTT.

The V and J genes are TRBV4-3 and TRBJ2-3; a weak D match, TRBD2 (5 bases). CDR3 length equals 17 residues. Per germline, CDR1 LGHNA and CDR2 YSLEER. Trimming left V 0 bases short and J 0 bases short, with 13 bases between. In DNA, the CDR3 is TGCGCCAGCAGCCAAGATTGGGCGGGCTTAAGCACAGATACGCAGTATTTT. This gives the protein CASSQDWAGLSTDTQYF.

The CDR3 sequence is CASSGNREIRAGYEQYF. The CDR3 region has the DNA TGTGCCAGCAGTGGCAACAGGGAAATCCGGGCTGGCTACGAGCAGTACTTC. This rearrangement joins TRBV6-1 to TRBJ2-7, with a tentative D call TRBD1 (6 bases). This CDR3 has 17 amino acids. CDR1 MNHNS and CDR2 SASEGT come from the germline V gene. The ends were cut back, 4 bases at V and 3 bases at J, with 22 bases in the middle.

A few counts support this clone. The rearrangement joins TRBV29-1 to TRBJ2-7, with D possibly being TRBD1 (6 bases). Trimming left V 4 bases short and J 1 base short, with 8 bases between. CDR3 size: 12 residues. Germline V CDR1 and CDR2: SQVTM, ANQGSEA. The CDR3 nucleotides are TGCAGCGTTGGGCAGGGGTCCTACGAGCAGTACTTC. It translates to CSVGQGSYEQYF.

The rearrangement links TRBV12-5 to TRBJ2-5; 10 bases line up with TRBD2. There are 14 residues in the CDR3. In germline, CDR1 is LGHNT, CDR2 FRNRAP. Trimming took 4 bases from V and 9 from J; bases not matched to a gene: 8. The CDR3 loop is CASGSQAGGLAQYF. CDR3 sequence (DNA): TGTGCTAGTGGTTCCCAAGCGGGGGGGCTGGCCCAGTACTTC. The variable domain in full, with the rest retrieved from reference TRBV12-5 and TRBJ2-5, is DARVTQTPRHKVTEMGQEVTMRCQPILGHNTVFWYRQTMMQGLELLAYFRNRAPLDDSGMPKDRFSAEMPDATLATLKIQPSEPRDSAVYFCASGSQAGGLAQYFGPGTRLLVL.